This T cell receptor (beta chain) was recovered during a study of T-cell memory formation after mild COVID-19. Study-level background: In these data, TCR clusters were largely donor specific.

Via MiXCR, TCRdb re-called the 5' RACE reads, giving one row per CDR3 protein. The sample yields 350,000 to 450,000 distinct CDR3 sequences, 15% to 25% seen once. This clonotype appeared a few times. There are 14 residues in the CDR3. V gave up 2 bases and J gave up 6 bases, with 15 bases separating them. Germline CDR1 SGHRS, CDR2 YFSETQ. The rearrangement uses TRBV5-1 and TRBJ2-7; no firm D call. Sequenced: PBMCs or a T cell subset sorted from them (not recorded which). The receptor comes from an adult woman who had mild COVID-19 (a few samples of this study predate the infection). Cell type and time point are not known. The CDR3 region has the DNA TGCGCCAGCAGCTTTGGGCCCCCGGTCCGCGAGCAGTACTTC. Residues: CASSFGPPVREQYF.